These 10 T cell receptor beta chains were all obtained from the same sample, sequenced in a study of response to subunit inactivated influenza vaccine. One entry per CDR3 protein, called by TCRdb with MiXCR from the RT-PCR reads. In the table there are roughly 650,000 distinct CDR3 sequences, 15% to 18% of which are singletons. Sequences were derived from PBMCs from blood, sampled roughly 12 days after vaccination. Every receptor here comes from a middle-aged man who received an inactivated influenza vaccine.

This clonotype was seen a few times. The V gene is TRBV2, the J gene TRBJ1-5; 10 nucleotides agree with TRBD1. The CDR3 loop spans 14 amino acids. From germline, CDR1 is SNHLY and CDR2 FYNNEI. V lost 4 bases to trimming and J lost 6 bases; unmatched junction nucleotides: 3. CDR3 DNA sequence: TGTGCCAGCAGTGGACAGGGGGCGTTTCAGCCCCAGCATTTT. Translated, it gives CASSGQGAFQPQHF.

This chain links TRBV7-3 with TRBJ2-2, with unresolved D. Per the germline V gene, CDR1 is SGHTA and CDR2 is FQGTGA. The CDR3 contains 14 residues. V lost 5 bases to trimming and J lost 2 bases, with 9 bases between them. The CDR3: CASSHDGNTGELFF. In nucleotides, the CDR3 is TGTGCCAGCAGCCACGACGGCAACACCGGGGAGCTGTTTTTT.

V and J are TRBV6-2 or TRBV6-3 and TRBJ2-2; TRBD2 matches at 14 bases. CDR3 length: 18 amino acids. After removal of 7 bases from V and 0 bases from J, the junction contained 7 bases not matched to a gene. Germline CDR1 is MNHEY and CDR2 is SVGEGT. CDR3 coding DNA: TGTGCCAGCAACGACGGACTAGCGGGAGGTACGAACACCGGGGAGCTGTTTTTT. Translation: CASNDGLAGGTNTGELFF.

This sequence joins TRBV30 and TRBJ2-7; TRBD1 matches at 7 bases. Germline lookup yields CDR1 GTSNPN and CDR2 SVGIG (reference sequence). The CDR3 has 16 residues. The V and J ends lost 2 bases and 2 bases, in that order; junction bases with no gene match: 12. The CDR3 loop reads CAWSPYYRDSTYEQYF. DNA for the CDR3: TGTGCCTGGAGTCCCTACTACCGGGACAGTACCTACGAGCAGTACTTC.

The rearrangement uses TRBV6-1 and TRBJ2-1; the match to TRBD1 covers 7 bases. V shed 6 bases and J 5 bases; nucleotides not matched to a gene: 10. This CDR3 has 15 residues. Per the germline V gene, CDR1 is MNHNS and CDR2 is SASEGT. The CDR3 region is CASRDDRVGNNEQFF. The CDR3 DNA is TGTGCCAGCAGAGACGACAGGGTTGGCAACAATGAGCAGTTCTTC.

The CDR3 here is CSAITSGRAWNEQFF. The CDR3 DNA reads as TGCAGTGCTATAACTAGCGGGAGGGCGTGGAATGAGCAGTTCTTC. The chain has TRBV20-1 and TRBJ2-1; 13 positions agree with TRBD2. The CDR3 length is 15 residues. Per the germline V gene, CDR1 is DFQATT and CDR2 is SNEGSKA (reference sequence). V gave up 4 bases and J gave up 7 bases; unmatched junction bases: 7.

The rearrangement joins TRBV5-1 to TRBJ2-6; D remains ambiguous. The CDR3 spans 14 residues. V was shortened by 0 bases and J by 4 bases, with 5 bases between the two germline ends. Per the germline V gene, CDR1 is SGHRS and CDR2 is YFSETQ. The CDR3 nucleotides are TGCGCCAGCAGCTTGGCACGGGGGGCCAACGTCCTGACTTTC. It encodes CASSLARGANVLTF.

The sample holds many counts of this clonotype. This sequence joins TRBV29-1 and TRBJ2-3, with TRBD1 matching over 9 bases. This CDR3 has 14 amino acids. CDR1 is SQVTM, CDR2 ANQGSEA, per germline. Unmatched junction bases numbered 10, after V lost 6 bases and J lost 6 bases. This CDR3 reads CSVESGTGSDTQYF. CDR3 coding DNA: TGCAGCGTGGAATCCGGGACAGGGTCGGATACGCAGTATTTT.

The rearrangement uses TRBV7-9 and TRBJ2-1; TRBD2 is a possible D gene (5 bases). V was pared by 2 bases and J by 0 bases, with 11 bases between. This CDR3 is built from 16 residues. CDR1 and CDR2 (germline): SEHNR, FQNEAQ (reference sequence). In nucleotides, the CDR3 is TGTGCCAGCAGCTTACCGGACGGGAACTCCTACAATGAGCAGTTCTTC. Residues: CASSLPDGNSYNEQFF. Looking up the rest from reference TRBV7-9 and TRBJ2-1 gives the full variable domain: DTGVSQNPRHKITKRGQNVTFRCDPISEHNRLYWYRQTLGQGPEFLTYFQNEAQLEKSRLLSDRFSAERPKGSFSTLEIQRTEQGDSAMYLCASSLPDGNSYNEQFFGPGTRLTVL.

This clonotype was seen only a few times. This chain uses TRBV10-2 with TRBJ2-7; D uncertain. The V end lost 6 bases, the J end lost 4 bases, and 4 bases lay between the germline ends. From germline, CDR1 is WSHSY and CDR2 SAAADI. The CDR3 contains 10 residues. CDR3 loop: CASRGYEQYF. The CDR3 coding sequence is TGCGCCAGCAGGGGGTACGAGCAGTACTTC.